This T cell receptor (beta chain) was sequenced during a study of T cell repertoires in cytomegalovirus infection. Study context: Indications came from public TCR beta signatures; they pointed to CMV infection and to a matching HLA type. Notes on the study in general: The ex vivo response was dominated by HLA-C-restricted CMV-specific TCR beta clonotypes. Public TCR beta family frequency separated CMV-and-HLA carriers, including in an independent cohort.

MiXCR was run by TCRdb on the reads, yielding one entry per CDR3 protein. The sample lists some 450,000 distinct CDR3 sequences; about 33% were seen once. This clonotype was seen at least ten times. Antigen specificity is unknown. Germline CDR1 and CDR2: MNHEY and SVGAGI. V lost 5 bases to trimming and J lost 8 bases, with 10 bases between them. This CDR3 region has 12 residues. The sequenced sample consisted of PBMCs. The chain couples TRBV6-5 to TRBJ2-1; the D gene is possibly TRBD1 (6 bases). This TCR derives from a human donor in good health (CMV status not recorded). Some clones in this sample may be carry-over from other donors' samples. This CDR3 reads CASSPGAHEQFF. CDR3 coding DNA: TGTGCCAGCAGTCCAGGGGCCCATGAGCAGTTCTTC.